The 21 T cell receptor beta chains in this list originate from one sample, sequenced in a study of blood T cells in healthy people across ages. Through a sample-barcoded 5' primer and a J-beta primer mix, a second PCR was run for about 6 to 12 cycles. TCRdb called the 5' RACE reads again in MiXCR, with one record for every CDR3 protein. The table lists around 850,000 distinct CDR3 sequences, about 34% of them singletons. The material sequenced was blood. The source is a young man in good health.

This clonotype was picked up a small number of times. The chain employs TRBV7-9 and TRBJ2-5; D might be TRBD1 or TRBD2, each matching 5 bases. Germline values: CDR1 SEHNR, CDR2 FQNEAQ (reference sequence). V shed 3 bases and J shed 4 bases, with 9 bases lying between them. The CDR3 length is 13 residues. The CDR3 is CASSLYGAETQYF. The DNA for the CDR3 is TGTGCCAGCAGCTTGTACGGGGCAGAGACCCAGTACTTC.

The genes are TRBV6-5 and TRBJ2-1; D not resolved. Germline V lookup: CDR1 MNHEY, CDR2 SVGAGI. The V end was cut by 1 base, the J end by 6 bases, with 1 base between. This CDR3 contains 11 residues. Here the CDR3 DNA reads TGTGCCAGCAGTTACTTCAATGAGCAGTTCTTC. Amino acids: CASSYFNEQFF.

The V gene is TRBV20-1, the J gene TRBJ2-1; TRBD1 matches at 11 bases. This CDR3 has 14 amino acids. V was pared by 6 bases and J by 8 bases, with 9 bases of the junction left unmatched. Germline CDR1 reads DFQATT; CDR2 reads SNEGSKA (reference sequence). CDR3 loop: CSAQPGQGVDEQFF. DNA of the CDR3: TGCAGTGCACAGCCGGGACAGGGGGTCGATGAGCAGTTCTTC.

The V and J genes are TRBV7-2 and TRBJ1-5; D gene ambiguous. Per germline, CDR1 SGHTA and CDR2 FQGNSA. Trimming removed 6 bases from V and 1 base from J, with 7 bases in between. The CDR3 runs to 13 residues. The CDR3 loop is CASRAESNQPQHF. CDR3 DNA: TGTGCCAGCAGGGCAGAGAGCAATCAGCCCCAGCATTTT. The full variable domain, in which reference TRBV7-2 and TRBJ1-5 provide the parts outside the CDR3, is GAGVSQSPSNKVTEKGKDVELRCDPISGHTALYWYRQSLGQGLEFLIYFQGNSAPDKSGLPSDRFSAERTGGSVSTLTIQRTQQEDSAVYLCASRAESNQPQHFGDGTRLSIL.

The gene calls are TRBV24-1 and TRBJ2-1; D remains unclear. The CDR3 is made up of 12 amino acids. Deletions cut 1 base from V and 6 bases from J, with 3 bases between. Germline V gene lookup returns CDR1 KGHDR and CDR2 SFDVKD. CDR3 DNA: TGTGCCACCAGTGATTTTGCCAATGAGCAGTTCTTC. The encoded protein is CATSDFANEQFF.

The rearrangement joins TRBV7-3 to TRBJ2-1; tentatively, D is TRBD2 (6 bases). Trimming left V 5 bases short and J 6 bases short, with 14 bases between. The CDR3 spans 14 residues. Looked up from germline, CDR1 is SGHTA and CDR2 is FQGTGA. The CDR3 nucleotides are TGTGCCAGCAGCGAGGCGGGGTCAGGCAATGAGCAGTTCTTC. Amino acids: CASSEAGSGNEQFF. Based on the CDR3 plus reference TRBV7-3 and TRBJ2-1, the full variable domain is GAGVSQTPSNKVTEKGKYVELRCDPISGHTALYWYRQSLGQGPEFLIYFQGTGAADDSGLPNDRFFAVRPEGSVSTLKIQRTERGDSAVYLCASSEAGSGNEQFFGPGTRLTVL.

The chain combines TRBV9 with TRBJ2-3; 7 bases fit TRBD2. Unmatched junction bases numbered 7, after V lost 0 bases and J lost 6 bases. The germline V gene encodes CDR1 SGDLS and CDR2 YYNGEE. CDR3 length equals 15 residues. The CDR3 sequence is CASSVGLAGSDTQYF. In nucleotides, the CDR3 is TGTGCCAGCAGCGTAGGACTAGCAGGTTCCGATACGCAGTATTTT.

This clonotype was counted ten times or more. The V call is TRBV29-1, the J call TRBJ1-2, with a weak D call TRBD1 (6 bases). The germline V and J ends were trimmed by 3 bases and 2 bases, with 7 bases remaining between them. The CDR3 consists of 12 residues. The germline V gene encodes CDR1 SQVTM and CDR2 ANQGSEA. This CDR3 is CSVDRGNYGYTF. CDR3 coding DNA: TGCAGCGTTGATAGGGGGAACTATGGCTACACCTTC.

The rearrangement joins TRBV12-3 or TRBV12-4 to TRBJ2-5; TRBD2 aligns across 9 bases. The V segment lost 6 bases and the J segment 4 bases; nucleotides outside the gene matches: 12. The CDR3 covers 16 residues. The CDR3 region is CASRDRSGLAGETQYF. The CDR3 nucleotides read TGTGCCAGCAGGGACAGGTCGGGACTAGCCGGAGAGACCCAGTACTTC.

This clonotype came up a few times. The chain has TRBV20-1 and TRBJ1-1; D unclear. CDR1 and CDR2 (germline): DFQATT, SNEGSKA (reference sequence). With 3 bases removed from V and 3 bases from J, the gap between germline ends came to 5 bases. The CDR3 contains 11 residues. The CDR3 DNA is TGCAGTGCTAGTCGGCACACTGAAGCTTTCTTT. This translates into CSASRHTEAFF.

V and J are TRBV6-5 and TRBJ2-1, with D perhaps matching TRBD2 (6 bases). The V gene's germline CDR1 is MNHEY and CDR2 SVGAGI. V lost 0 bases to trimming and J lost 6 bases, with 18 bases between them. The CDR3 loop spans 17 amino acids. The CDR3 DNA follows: TGTGCCAGCAGTTACTCGCGGGGTGGGTTAGCCCCCAATGAGCAGTTCTTC. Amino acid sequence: CASSYSRGGLAPNEQFF.

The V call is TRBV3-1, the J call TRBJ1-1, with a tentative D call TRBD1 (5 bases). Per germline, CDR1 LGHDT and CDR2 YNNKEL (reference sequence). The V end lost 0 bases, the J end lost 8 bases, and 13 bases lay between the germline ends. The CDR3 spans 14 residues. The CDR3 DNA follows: TGTGCCAGCAGCCAAGATCTTGTCAACAGGGAAGCTTTCTTT. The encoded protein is CASSQDLVNREAFF. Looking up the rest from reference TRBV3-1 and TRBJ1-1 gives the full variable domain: DTAVSQTPKYLVTQMGNDKSIKCEQNLGHDTMYWYKQDSKKFLKIMFSYNNKELIINETVPNRFSPKSPDKAHLNLHINSLELGDSAVYFCASSQDLVNREAFFGQGTRLTVV.

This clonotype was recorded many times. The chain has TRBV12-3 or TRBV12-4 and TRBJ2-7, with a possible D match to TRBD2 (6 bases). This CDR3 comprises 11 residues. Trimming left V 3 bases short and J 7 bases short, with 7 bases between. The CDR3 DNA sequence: TGTGCCAGCAGTTTCCGGGAGGAGCAGTACTTC. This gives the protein CASSFREEQYF.

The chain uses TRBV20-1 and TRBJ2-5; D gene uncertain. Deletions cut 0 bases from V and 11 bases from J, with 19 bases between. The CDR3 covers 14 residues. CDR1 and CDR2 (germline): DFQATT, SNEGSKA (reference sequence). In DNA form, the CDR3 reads TGCAGTGCTAGAGATTTTGCGGTATACAATGAGCAGTACTTC. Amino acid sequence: CSARDFAVYNEQYF.

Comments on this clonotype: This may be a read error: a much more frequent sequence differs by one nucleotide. The CDR3 here is CACSLGTGSQETQYF. The CDR3 DNA follows: TGTGCCTGCAGTTTAGGGACAGGGTCCCAAGAGACCCAGTACTTC. J is TRBJ2-4 and V is TRBV12-3 or TRBV12-4, with TRBD1 matching 9 bases. Gene TRBJ2-5 matches the end of the DNA better, so the J call may be wrong. This CDR3 spans 15 amino acids.

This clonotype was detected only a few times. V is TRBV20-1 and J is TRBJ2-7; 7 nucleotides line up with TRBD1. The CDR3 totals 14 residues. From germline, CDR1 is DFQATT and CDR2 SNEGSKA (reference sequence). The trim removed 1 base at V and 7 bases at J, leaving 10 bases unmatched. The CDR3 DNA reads TGCAGTGCTAGAGTTGGGACAGACTACAATGAGCAGTACTTC. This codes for CSARVGTDYNEQYF.

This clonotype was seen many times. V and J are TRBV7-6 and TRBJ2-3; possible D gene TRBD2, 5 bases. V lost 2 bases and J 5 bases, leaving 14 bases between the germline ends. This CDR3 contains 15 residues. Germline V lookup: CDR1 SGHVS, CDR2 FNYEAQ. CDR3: CASSLKPTGIDTQYF. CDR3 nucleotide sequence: TGTGCCAGCAGCTTAAAGCCGACGGGGATAGATACGCAGTATTTT.

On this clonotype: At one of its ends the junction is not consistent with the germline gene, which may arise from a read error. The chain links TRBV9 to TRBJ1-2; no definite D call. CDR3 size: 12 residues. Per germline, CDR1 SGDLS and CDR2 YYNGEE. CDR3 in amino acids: CANSPSNYGYTF. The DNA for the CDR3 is TGTGCCAACAGCCCATCTAACTATGGCTACACCTTC.

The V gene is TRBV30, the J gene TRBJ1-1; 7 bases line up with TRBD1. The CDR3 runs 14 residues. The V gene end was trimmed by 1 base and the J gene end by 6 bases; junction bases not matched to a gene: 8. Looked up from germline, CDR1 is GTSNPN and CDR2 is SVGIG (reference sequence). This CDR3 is CAWSAKRGLAEAFF. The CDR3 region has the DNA TGTGCCTGGAGTGCAAAAAGGGGGCTCGCTGAAGCTTTCTTT.

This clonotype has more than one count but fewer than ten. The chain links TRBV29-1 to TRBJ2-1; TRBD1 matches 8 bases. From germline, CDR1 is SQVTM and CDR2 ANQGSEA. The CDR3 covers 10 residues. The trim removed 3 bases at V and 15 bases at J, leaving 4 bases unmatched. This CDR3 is CSVEAGGGFF. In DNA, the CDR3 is TGCAGCGTTGAGGCAGGGGGCGGGTTCTTC.

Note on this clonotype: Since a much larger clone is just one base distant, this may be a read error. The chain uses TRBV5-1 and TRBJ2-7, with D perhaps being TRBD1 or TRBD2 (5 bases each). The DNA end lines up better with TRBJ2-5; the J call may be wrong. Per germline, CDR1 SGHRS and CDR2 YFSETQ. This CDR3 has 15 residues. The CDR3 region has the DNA TGCGTCAGCAGCTTGGCAATAGGGACCGAAGAGACCCAGTACTTC. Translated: CVSSLAIGTEETQYF.